These 22 T cell receptor beta chains came from one sample sequenced in a study of T cell changes during pregnancy in multiple sclerosis. Assay: immunoSEQ multiplex PCR; the TCRdb copy retains only in-frame clones and omits some. The sample contains around 80,000 clones, about 94% of which appear only once. Sequenced material: peripheral blood, taken in the second trimester of pregnancy. These receptors were obtained from a female donor in good health, enrolled as a control in a pregnancy study.

This clone showed up just once. This chain joins TRBV5-1 and TRBJ2-7, with TRBD2 identical over 9 bases. J was trimmed by 6 bases and V by 2 bases; bases with no gene match: 6. The CDR3 consists of 14 residues. CDR1 is SGHRS and CDR2 is YFSETQ in the germline V gene. CDR3 sequence (DNA): TGCGCCAGCAGCTTTGGTAGCGGGAGAGGCGAGCAGTACTTC. It specifies CASSFGSGRGEQYF.

The rearrangement joins TRBV28 to TRBJ2-7; no definite D call. Germline V gene lookup returns CDR1 MDHEN and CDR2 SYDVKM. The CDR3 sequence is 14 residues long. V was shortened by 6 bases and J by 0 bases, with 12 bases between the two germline ends. The CDR3 sequence: CASRSKLSSYEQYF. CDR3 DNA sequence: TGTGCCAGCAGGTCCAAGCTATCCTCCTACGAGCAGTACTTC.

V is TRBV2 and J is TRBJ2-2; D is possibly TRBD1 (6 bases). V lost 8 bases, J lost 1 base, and 14 bases lay in between. Germline CDR1 SNHLY, CDR2 FYNNEI. The CDR3 is 15 amino acids. CDR3 DNA: TGTGCCAGCTCTGAACAGGGCGGGAACACCGGGGAGCTGTTTTTT. Translating it yields CASSEQGGNTGELFF.

This clone is a singleton in its sample. This chain connects TRBV5-1 to TRBJ2-5; possibly TRBD1 for D (5 bases). Germline-derived CDR1 and CDR2 are SGHRS and YFSETQ. CDR3 size: 14 residues. V shed 5 bases and J shed 3 bases, with 14 bases lying between them. Here the CDR3 reads CASSREGAKETQYF. In DNA form, the CDR3 reads TGCGCCAGCAGTCGAGAAGGGGCCAAAGAGACCCAGTACTTC.

The chain carries TRBV2 and TRBJ2-1, with D perhaps matching TRBD2 (5 bases). Germline V gene sequence: CDR1 SNHLY, CDR2 FYNNEI. CDR3 length: 13 amino acids. CDR3 nucleotides: TGTGACGCGAGCGGAGTATCCTACAATGAGCAGTTCTTC. This codes for CDASGVSYNEQFF. The entire variable domain, with the rest obtained from reference TRBV2 and TRBJ2-1, is as follows: EPEVTQTPSHQVTQMGQEVILRCVPISNHLYFYWYRQILGQKVEFLVSFYNNEISEKSEIFDDQFSVERPDGSNFTLKIRSTKLEDSAMYFCDASGVSYNEQFFGPGTRLTVL.

The chain is built from TRBV5-6 and TRBJ1-1; D call uncertain. Germline V gene data show CDR1 as SGHDT and CDR2 as YYEEEE. The CDR3 covers 11 residues. Trimming took off 7 bases at V and 0 bases at J, with 4 bases between the two ends. This CDR3 is CASQMNTEAFF. Here the CDR3 DNA reads TGTGCCAGCCAGATGAACACTGAAGCTTTCTTT.

The V call is TRBV18, the J call TRBJ2-7; possible D gene TRBD2, 7 bases. The CDR3 is 13 amino acids. With 4 bases removed from V and 3 bases from J, the gap between germline ends came to 10 bases. Per the germline V gene, CDR1 is KGHSH and CDR2 is LQKENI. CDR3: CASSQGGIYEQYF. CDR3 nucleotide sequence: TGTGCCAGCTCACAGGGGGGGATCTACGAGCAGTACTTC.

The chain has TRBV27 and TRBJ2-1; possible D gene TRBD1, 5 bases. V lost 6 bases and J 1 base, leaving 10 bases between the germline ends. CDR1 and CDR2 (germline): MNHEY, SMNVEV (reference sequence). The CDR3 totals 14 residues. The CDR3 DNA reads as TGTGCCAGCAGCCCAGCAGGGTCCTACAATGAGCAGTTCTTC. Translation gives CASSPAGSYNEQFF.

The chain is built from TRBV28 and TRBJ1-5; D is undetermined. Deletions cut 2 bases from V and 7 bases from J, with 9 bases between. Germline assignment: CDR1 MDHEN and CDR2 SYDVKM. This CDR3 has 13 amino acids. CDR3 loop: CASSLELRQPQHF. The CDR3 region has the DNA TGTGCCAGCAGTTTAGAACTGCGGCAGCCCCAGCATTTT.

This rearrangement joins TRBV4-1 to TRBJ2-2; 7 positions agree with TRBD2. Germline V gives CDR1 MGHRA, CDR2 YSYEKL. This CDR3 has 14 amino acids. The ends lost 0 bases at V and 6 bases at J; junction bases unmatched: 1. CDR3 protein: CASSQEGGSGELFF. CDR3 nucleotides: TGCGCCAGCAGCCAAGAGGGGGGGTCCGGGGAGCTGTTTTTT.

The chain has TRBV6-1 and TRBJ2-1; no reliable D call. The CDR3 is 12 amino acids. Germline-derived CDR1 and CDR2 are MNHNS and SASEGT. V was clipped by 6 bases and J by 4 bases, with 7 bases between them. The CDR3 spells CASSLGYNEQFF. As DNA, the CDR3 is TGTGCCAGCAGCCTAGGTTACAATGAGCAGTTCTTC.

Here the CDR3 reads CASRPVYSEQETQYF. Written as DNA, the CDR3 is TGTGCCAGCAGACCCGTCTATAGCGAACAAGAGACCCAGTACTTC. The chain is built from TRBV7-9 and TRBJ2-5; tentatively, D is TRBD2 (5 bases). The V end lost 6 bases, the J end lost 2 bases, and 16 bases lay between the germline ends. CDR1 SEHNR and CDR2 FQNEAQ come from the germline V gene (reference sequence). The CDR3 is made up of 15 amino acids.

This rearrangement joins TRBV7-6 to TRBJ2-5; 8 nucleotides line up with TRBD2. V was clipped by 4 bases and J by 5 bases; unmatched bases: 9. This CDR3 has 15 residues. The V gene's germline CDR1 is SGHVS and CDR2 FNYEAQ. CDR3 coding DNA: TGTGCCAGCAGCTCCCCGTACGGGAGGGCGGAGACCCAGTACTTC. Its translation is CASSSPYGRAETQYF.

V is TRBV5-5 and J is TRBJ2-3; tentative D call: TRBD2 (5 bases). The V end lost 1 base, the J end lost 2 bases, and 11 bases lay between the germline ends. CDR3 size: 15 residues. Per the germline V gene, CDR1 is SGHKS and CDR2 is YYEKEE (reference sequence). The CDR3 DNA sequence: TGTGCCAGCAGCTTGCTGGACTTTGACACAGATACGCAGTATTTT. It specifies CASSLLDFDTDTQYF.

The gene calls are TRBV5-4 and TRBJ2-5; 11 positions match TRBD1. Germline CDR1 SGHNT, CDR2 YYREEE (reference sequence). The CDR3 is made up of 15 amino acids. J was trimmed by 2 bases and V by 4 bases; bases with no gene match: 4. CDR3 nucleotides: TGTGCCAGCAGCCCGGACAGGGGGCCTCAAGAGACCCAGTACTTC. Translation gives CASSPDRGPQETQYF.

The chain joins TRBV6-5 to TRBJ2-1; 10 bases agree with TRBD2. Germline CDR1 MNHEY, CDR2 SVGAGI. There are 14 residues in the CDR3. The V segment lost 8 bases and the J segment 9 bases; nucleotides outside the gene matches: 10. The CDR3, as DNA: TGTGCCAGCGCCCCTAGCGGGAGTAAATCTGAGCAGTTCTTC. Its protein product is CASAPSGSKSEQFF.

The gene calls are TRBV6-5 and TRBJ2-5, with 8 bases matching TRBD2. The CDR3 extends over 13 amino acids. V trimming: 8 bases; J trimming: 2 bases; junction bases outside the gene matches: 4. Germline CDR1 and CDR2: MNHEY and SVGAGI. The DNA for the CDR3 is TGTGCCAGCCGTATAGCGGGACAAGAGACCCAGTACTTC. It encodes CASRIAGQETQYF.

This rearrangement joins TRBV15 to TRBJ2-3; D is perhaps TRBD1 (6 bases). Trimming removed 5 bases at V and 0 bases at J, with 12 bases between. The CDR3 has 15 residues. Germline CDR1 reads LNHNV; CDR2 reads YYDKDF (reference sequence). The CDR3 nucleotides are TGTGCCACCAGCTGGACCCAGGGGAGCACAGATACGCAGTATTTT. Amino acid sequence: CATSWTQGSTDTQYF.

This sequence joins TRBV27 and TRBJ1-1; weak D call: TRBD1 (6 bases). Trimming pared 6 bases from V and 1 base from J, leaving 12 bases between. This CDR3 is built from 14 residues. CDR1 and CDR2 (germline): MNHEY, SMNVEV (reference sequence). The CDR3 loop is CASSLRTENTEAFF. In DNA form, the CDR3 reads TGTGCCAGCAGCCTTAGGACAGAGAACACTGAAGCTTTCTTT.

This chain uses TRBV27 with TRBJ2-1; 9 positions match TRBD2. Looked up from germline, CDR1 is MNHEY and CDR2 is SMNVEV (reference sequence). The CDR3 contains 14 residues. The junction had 11 bases not matched to a gene; V was cut back by 5 bases and J by 12 bases. The CDR3 sequence: CASSPSGTSTSQFF. CDR3 nucleotides: TGTGCCAGCAGTCCGTCCGGGACTAGCACTTCGCAGTTCTTC.

The chain is built from TRBV2 and TRBJ1-5; perhaps TRBD1 as D (5 bases). This CDR3 spans 14 amino acids. The V and J ends lost 6 bases and 5 bases respectively, with 14 bases between them. Germline V CDR1 and CDR2: SNHLY, FYNNEI. The CDR3 is CASRGGTLHQPQHF. The CDR3 DNA reads as TGTGCCAGCAGGGGGGGGACCCTCCATCAGCCCCAGCATTTT.

V and J are TRBV11-1 and TRBJ2-2; a possible D gene is TRBD1 (5 bases). In germline, CDR1 is SGHAT, CDR2 FQDESV (reference sequence). Trimming shortened V by 1 base and J by 5 bases, and 8 bases separated the two germline ends. This CDR3 is built from 14 residues. CDR3 residues: CASSLDQGTGELFF. For the CDR3, the DNA is TGTGCCAGCAGCTTAGATCAGGGTACCGGGGAGCTGTTTTTT. Based on the CDR3 plus reference TRBV11-1 and TRBJ2-2, the full variable domain is EAEVAQSPRYKITEKSQAVAFWCDPISGHATLYWYRQILGQGPELLVQFQDESVVDDSQLPKDRFSAERLKGVDSTLKIQPAELGDSAMYLCASSLDQGTGELFFGEGSRLTVL.